A single sample gave rise to the 32 T cell receptor beta chains below, sequenced in a study of blood T cells in healthy people across ages. It was with a sample-barcoded 5' primer and a J-beta primer mix that a second PCR of roughly 7 to 12 cycles was run. TCRdb reprocessed the 5' RACE reads via MiXCR and lists one record per CDR3 protein. This table has fewer than 1.5 million distinct CDR3 sequences, around two fifths appearing once. Sequenced: blood. These receptor sequences come from a woman aged 18-35 years in good health.

This clonotype was recorded a few times. The J gene is TRBJ2-4, the V gene TRBV29-1, with no clear D. Gene TRBJ2-7 matches the end of the DNA better, so the J call may be wrong. This CDR3 has 11 residues. Germline-derived CDR1 and CDR2 are SQVTM and ANQGSEA. CDR3: CSVESWGEQYF. Here the CDR3 DNA reads TGCAGCGTTGAAAGCTGGGGCGAGCAGTACTTC.

This clonotype was found a few times. The V and J genes are TRBV6-1 and TRBJ1-2, with 11 bases fitting TRBD1. V shed 5 bases and J 7 bases; nucleotides not matched to a gene: 9. The germline gives CDR1 MNHNS, CDR2 SASEGT. The CDR3 is made up of 15 amino acids. This chain's CDR3 is CASSSEGTGGSGYTF. CDR3 in DNA: TGTGCCAGCAGTTCCGAGGGGACAGGGGGTAGTGGCTACACCTTC.

V usage is TRBV6-5 and J usage is TRBJ2-5; TRBD2 might be the D (5 bases). From germline, CDR1 is MNHEY and CDR2 SVGAGI. The CDR3 runs 11 residues. V lost 6 bases to trimming and J lost 9 bases, with 11 bases between them. This chain's CDR3 is CASRDSRAQYF. As DNA, the CDR3 is TGTGCCAGCAGGGACTCCCGGGCCCAGTACTTC.

Only a few counts were recorded for this clonotype. The V and J genes are TRBV5-1 and TRBJ2-7, with D unclear. CDR3 length: 15 residues. CDR1 and CDR2 from the germline V gene are SGHRS and YFSETQ. V lost 4 bases to trimming and J lost 0 bases, with 14 bases between them. The CDR3 reads CASSGMVTFSYEQYF. The DNA for the CDR3 is TGCGCCAGCAGCGGTATGGTGACTTTCTCCTACGAGCAGTACTTC.

The CDR3 region is CSALQESASNEKLFF. The CDR3 DNA is TGCAGTGCTTTACAGGAGTCGGCGTCTAATGAAAAACTGTTTTTT. V usage is TRBV20-1 and J usage is TRBJ1-4, with D perhaps matching TRBD1 (5 bases). Trimming removed 5 bases at V and 3 bases at J, with 16 bases between. CDR1 is DFQATT and CDR2 is SNEGSKA in the germline V gene (reference sequence). The CDR3 sequence is 15 residues long.

V usage is TRBV13 and J usage is TRBJ2-7; 9 positions match TRBD2. J gave up 5 bases and V 1 base, and 12 bases lay outside the gene matches. Per germline, CDR1 PRHDT and CDR2 FYEKMQ (reference sequence). The length of the CDR3 is 17 residues. For the CDR3, the DNA is TGTGCCAGCAGCTTAGTAGGGCTAGCGGGAATTAAGGACGAGCAGTACTTC. It codes for CASSLVGLAGIKDEQYF.

The V call is TRBV10-3, the J call TRBJ2-2; TRBD1 aligns across 9 bases. Germline V lookup: CDR1 ENHRY, CDR2 SYGVKD. Trimming at V came to 7 bases and at J to 7 bases, leaving 10 bases not matched to a gene. The CDR3 loop spans 15 amino acids. Here the CDR3 DNA reads TGTGCCATCACCCAGGACAGGGGTTCGAGCGGGGAGCTGTTTTTT. This encodes CAITQDRGSSGELFF.

This clonotype turned up a few times. The V and J genes are TRBV20-1 and TRBJ1-5; D is perhaps TRBD1 (5 bases). The CDR3 has 15 residues. Per the germline V gene, CDR1 is DFQATT and CDR2 is SNEGSKA (reference sequence). Trimming stripped 0 bases from V and 1 base from J, with 10 bases between. The CDR3 is CSARDLRESNQPQHF. The CDR3 DNA reads as TGCAGTGCTAGAGATCTCAGGGAGAGCAATCAGCCCCAGCATTTT.

CDR3 sequence (DNA): TGTGCCAGCAGTGACACAGGGGTTGAAGCTTTCTTT. It codes for CASSDTGVEAFF. J is TRBJ1-1 and V is TRBV12-3 or TRBV12-4; 7 bases are a match to TRBD1. Trimming removed 5 bases from V and 7 bases from J; junction bases left unmatched: 4. CDR3 size: 12 residues.

This clonotype was picked up a small number of times. The V and J genes are TRBV10-1 and TRBJ2-1, with 9 bases identical to TRBD1. The germline V gene encodes CDR1 WNHNN and CDR2 SYGVQD (reference sequence). After removal of 6 bases from V and 8 bases from J, the junction contained 11 bases not matched to a gene. The CDR3 contains 15 residues. CDR3 protein: CASSSGGQGGDEQFF. DNA for the CDR3: TGCGCCAGCAGCTCGGGGGGACAGGGAGGTGATGAGCAGTTCTTC.

This chain uses TRBV7-8 with TRBJ2-5; TRBD2 is a possible D gene (5 bases). CDR3 length: 15 residues. Trimming shortened V by 2 bases and J by 5 bases, and 15 bases separated the two germline ends. The germline V gene has CDR1 SGHVS and CDR2 FQNEAQ. The CDR3 region has the DNA TGTGCCAGCAGCTTAAGTGCGTTCTCGGGGGAGACCCAGTACTTC. Translation: CASSLSAFSGETQYF.

The rearrangement joins TRBV13 to TRBJ2-7, with 8 bases fitting TRBD2. CDR1 PRHDT and CDR2 FYEKMQ come from the germline V gene (reference sequence). J was trimmed by 0 bases and V by 0 bases; bases with no gene match: 4. This CDR3 comprises 16 residues. In DNA, the CDR3 is TGTGCCAGCAGCTTAGGAGGTAGCGGGAACTCCTACGAGCAGTACTTC. Its translation: CASSLGGSGNSYEQYF.

This clonotype was seen a few times. The rearrangement joins TRBV4-1 to TRBJ1-2; TRBD1 is a possible D gene (5 bases). The CDR3 is 15 amino acids. CDR1 MGHRA and CDR2 YSYEKL come from the germline V gene. V shed 1 base and J shed 4 bases, with 13 bases lying between them. This CDR3 is CASSQVGGTGYGYTF. The CDR3 region has the DNA TGCGCCAGCAGCCAAGTGGGCGGGACGGGCTATGGCTACACCTTC.

A word on this clonotype: The junction departs from germline at one end; a sequencing error may be responsible. This chain joins TRBV7-2 and TRBJ1-3; possible D gene TRBD1, 6 bases. CDR1 is SGHTA and CDR2 is FQGNSA in the germline V gene. This CDR3 has 14 residues. CDR3: CASSPEGGRNAIYF. The CDR3 bases are TGTGCCAGCAGCCCGGAGGGGGGACGAAACGCCATATATTTT.

The chain combines TRBV3-1 with TRBJ2-1; possibly TRBD1 for D (6 bases). Germline V CDR1 and CDR2: LGHDT, YNNKEL (reference sequence). The V end was cut by 4 bases, the J end by 3 bases, with 22 bases between. The length of the CDR3 is 18 residues. CDR3 residues: CASSRPLTFRDNYNEQFF. CDR3 bases: TGTGCCAGCAGCCGACCCCTGACATTCCGGGACAACTACAATGAGCAGTTCTTC.

The rearrangement joins TRBV12-3 or TRBV12-4 to TRBJ1-2; 11 bases are shared with TRBD1. The V gene end was trimmed by 3 bases and the J gene end by 7 bases; junction bases not matched to a gene: 7. The CDR3 runs to 15 residues. Here the CDR3 reads CASSFIGQGACGYTF. CDR3 nucleotide sequence: TGTGCCAGCAGTTTTATCGGACAGGGGGCTTGTGGCTACACCTTC.

The chain employs TRBV6-1 and TRBJ2-7; maybe TRBD2 (5 bases). CDR3 length equals 12 residues. V was clipped by 2 bases and J by 5 bases, with 7 bases between them. Germline values: CDR1 MNHNS, CDR2 SASEGT. This CDR3 is CASSEMRDEQYF. The CDR3 DNA sequence: TGTGCCAGCAGTGAAATGAGGGACGAGCAGTACTTC.

The chain carries TRBV6-5 and TRBJ2-5; D possibly corresponds to TRBD1 (6 bases). Germline CDR1 MNHEY, CDR2 SVGAGI. This CDR3 is 9 amino acids long. V lost 11 bases, J lost 13 bases, and 14 bases lay in between. CDR3: CAVGARPYF. In nucleotides, the CDR3 is TGTGCCGTGGGGGCTAGACCGTACTTC.

This sequence joins TRBV20-1 and TRBJ1-1; D perhaps matches TRBD1 (5 bases). The CDR3 sequence is 12 residues long. V lost 3 bases and J lost 5, with 10 bases in between. Germline lookup yields CDR1 DFQATT and CDR2 SNEGSKA (reference sequence). The chain's CDR3 is CSASQGETEAFF. DNA of the CDR3: TGCAGTGCTAGTCAAGGGGAAACTGAAGCTTTCTTT.

CDR3 nucleotide sequence: TGCGCCAGCAGCTTGGCTGGGGCGGGAGATGTCGCGAATGAGCAGTACTTC. Its translation is CASSLAGAGDVANEQYF. This chain links TRBV5-1 with TRBJ2-7; 7 bases match TRBD2. From germline, CDR1 is SGHRS and CDR2 YFSETQ. The trim removed 0 bases at V and 7 bases at J, leaving 16 bases unmatched. This CDR3 has 17 amino acids.

The V call is TRBV12-3 or TRBV12-4, the J call TRBJ2-5; 8 nucleotides line up with TRBD2. This CDR3 has 12 amino acids. V lost 5 bases to trimming and J lost 7 bases; unmatched junction nucleotides: 3. The CDR3 loop reads CASSLTSATQYF. The CDR3 DNA follows: TGTGCCAGCAGTCTGACTAGCGCGACCCAGTACTTC.

This clonotype was seen a handful of times. The chain joins TRBV6-6 to TRBJ2-1, with 9 bases lining up with TRBD2. Losses at the gene ends were 5 bases for V and 10 bases for J; bases not matched to a gene: 12. The CDR3 length is 15 residues. Germline-derived CDR1 and CDR2 are MNHNY and SVGAGI (reference sequence). The chain's CDR3 is CASSISSGVRREQFF. The CDR3 DNA is TGTGCCAGCAGTATCTCTAGCGGGGTTCGAAGGGAGCAGTTCTTC.

The V call is TRBV10-1, the J call TRBJ2-3; no reliable D call. Between the trimmed V and J ends, which lost 2 bases and 7 bases, there was a span of 13 bases. Germline V CDR1 and CDR2: WNHNN, SYGVQD (reference sequence). This CDR3 spans 14 amino acids. The CDR3 spells CASSERDSRNTQYF. In nucleotides, the CDR3 is TGCGCCAGCAGTGAGAGGGATTCCCGCAATACGCAGTATTTT.

The chain joins TRBV7-2 to TRBJ2-4; 11 bases agree with TRBD2. CDR3 size: 15 residues. The V gene's germline CDR1 is SGHTA and CDR2 FQGNSA. V dropped 5 bases and J dropped 9; count of bases not matched to a gene: 9. The DNA of the CDR3 is TGTGCCAGCAGCCCGGGACTAGCGGCTTCGGGCATTCAGTACTTC. It codes for CASSPGLAASGIQYF. Full variable domain (remainder filled in from reference TRBV7-2 and TRBJ2-4): GAGVSQSPSNKVTEKGKDVELRCDPISGHTALYWYRQSLGQGLEFLIYFQGNSAPDKSGLPSDRFSAERTGGSVSTLTIQRTQQEDSAVYLCASSPGLAASGIQYFGAGTRLSVL.

The chain employs TRBV28 and TRBJ1-2, with D tentatively TRBD1 (5 bases). The V gene's germline CDR1 is MDHEN and CDR2 SYDVKM. V gave up 5 bases and J gave up 6 bases, with 10 bases separating them. The CDR3 is 12 amino acids. The CDR3 spells CASSQWGDGYTF. The CDR3 DNA sequence: TGTGCCAGCAGTCAATGGGGGGATGGCTACACCTTC.

The chain couples TRBV20-1 to TRBJ2-1; D ambiguous. Trimming cost V 1 base and J 1 base, with 5 bases left between them. From germline, CDR1 is DFQATT and CDR2 SNEGSKA (reference sequence). CDR3 length: 13 amino acids. The CDR3 nucleotides are TGCAGTGCTAGAGCTAGTTCCTACAATGAGCAGTTCTTC. This encodes CSARASSYNEQFF.

This clonotype has at least ten counts. One end of the junction varies from germline; a read error may be responsible. The gene calls are TRBV5-1 and TRBJ2-3; 11 nucleotides align to TRBD2. Germline loops: CDR1 SGHRS, CDR2 YFSETQ. The CDR3 length is 16 residues. The CDR3 region has the DNA TGTGCCAGCAGCCGTCGGACTAGCGGGAGCACAGATACGCAGTATTTT. Amino acids: CASSRRTSGSTDTQYF.

Here the CDR3 reads CASSQDAGLAGAEQYF. As DNA, the CDR3 is TGCGCCAGCAGCCAAGACGCGGGACTAGCGGGAGCTGAGCAGTACTTC. The rearrangement links TRBV4-1 to TRBJ2-7, with 14 nucleotides matching TRBD2. The CDR3 is 16 amino acids. From germline, CDR1 is MGHRA and CDR2 YSYEKL. The V and J ends lost 0 bases and 7 bases, in that order; junction bases with no gene match: 5.

This clonotype appeared a few times. This CDR3 is CASSSDPQTNYGYTF. CDR3 DNA sequence: TGTGCCAGCAGTTCAGACCCACAAACTAACTATGGCTACACCTTC. V usage is TRBV6-6 and J usage is TRBJ1-2; D gene uncertain. The CDR3 length is 15 residues. Trimming pared 4 bases from V and 0 bases from J, leaving 12 bases between. The germline V gene encodes CDR1 MNHNY and CDR2 SVGAGI (reference sequence).

This chain's CDR3 is CAISLGRGADTQYF. CDR3 nucleotide sequence: TGTGCCATCAGTCTCGGCAGGGGAGCAGATACGCAGTATTTT. The chain is built from TRBV10-3 and TRBJ2-3; D might be TRBD1 (6 bases). The length of the CDR3 is 14 residues. V lost 5 bases and J lost 4, with 13 bases in between. The V gene's germline CDR1 is ENHRY and CDR2 SYGVKD.

The rearrangement joins TRBV20-1 to TRBJ1-2; a weak D match, TRBD1 (5 bases). The CDR3 spans 12 residues. The germline V gene has CDR1 DFQATT and CDR2 SNEGSKA (reference sequence). Trimming took 3 bases from V and 7 from J, leaving 12 bases between them. The DNA of the CDR3 is TGCAGTGCTAGCGATCAGGGCCCTGGCTACACCTTC. Protein product: CSASDQGPGYTF.

The J gene is TRBJ2-6, the V gene TRBV15; the D is unclear. The length of the CDR3 is 17 residues. V lost 1 base to trimming and J lost 0 bases, with 10 bases between them. Germline V CDR1 and CDR2: LNHNV, YYDKDF (reference sequence). The CDR3 region has the DNA TGTGCCACCAGCAGAGGAGCCCCTCTCTCTGGGGCCAACGTCCTGACTTTC. Amino acids: CATSRGAPLSGANVLTF. The variable domain in full, completed from reference TRBV15 and TRBJ2-6, reads DAMVIQNPRYQVTQFGKPVTLSCSQTLNHNVMYWYQQKSSQAPKLLFHYYDKDFNNEADTPDNFQSRRPNTSFCFLDIRSPGLGDTAMYLCATSRGAPLSGANVLTFGAGSRLTVL.